There are a few counts of the clone carrying this TCR beta chain. The antigen is undetermined. The record originates from a study of identical twins. Via MiXCR, TCRdb re-called the 5' RACE reads, giving one row per CDR3 protein. The sample has approximately 620,000 distinct CDR3 sequences; 8.6% are singletons. The CDR3 runs 13 residues. Per the germline V gene, CDR1 is MGHDK and CDR2 is SYGVNS. V lost 6 bases, J lost 5 bases, and 0 bases stayed unmatched. Notes on the study in general: Reduced insertions were recorded for abundant cord blood beta clonotypes, with no such pattern in memory repertoires.

The sample was also linked to a second study, of yellow fever vaccine responses in identical twins.

Sequencing was carried out using PBMCs. The clonotype comes from a young woman in good health. The chain has TRBV25-1 and TRBJ1-4, with TRBD1 identical over 10 bases. CDR3 in amino acids: CASRDRGNEKLFF. The DNA of the CDR3 is TGTGCCAGCAGGGACAGGGGGAATGAAAAACTGTTTTTT.